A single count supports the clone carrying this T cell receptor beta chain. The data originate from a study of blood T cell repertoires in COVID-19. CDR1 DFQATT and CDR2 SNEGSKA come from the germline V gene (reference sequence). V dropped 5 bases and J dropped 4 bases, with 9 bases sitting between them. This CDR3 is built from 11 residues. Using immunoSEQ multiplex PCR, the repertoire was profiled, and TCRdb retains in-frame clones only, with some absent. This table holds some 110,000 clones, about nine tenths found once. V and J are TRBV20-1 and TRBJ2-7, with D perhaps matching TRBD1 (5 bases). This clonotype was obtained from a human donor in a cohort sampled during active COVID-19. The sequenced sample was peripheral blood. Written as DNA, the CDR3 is TGCAGTGCTCGGACACTTTACGAGCAGTACTTC. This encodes CSARTLYEQYF.